Listed here are 6 T cell receptor beta chains from one sample, sequenced in a study of shared clonotypes between healthy human individuals. Repertoires were generated with immunoSEQ multiplex PCR, while TCRdb's copy carries only in-frame clones and drops some. Seen here are approximately 2,300,000 clones, about nine tenths observed once, and the top ten hold about 0.41%. Sequencing input: naive CD4+ T cells from PBMCs. Subset noted: CD45RA+ positively selected. These receptors were taken from a man aged 18 to 35 in good health. Some clones in this sample may be carry-over from other donors' samples.

The V and J genes are TRBV7-2 and TRBJ1-1; D call uncertain. Germline CDR1 is SGHTA and CDR2 is FQGNSA. The CDR3 is 13 residues long. Between the trimmed V and J ends, which lost 4 bases and 2 bases, there was a span of 8 bases. The CDR3 DNA reads TGTGCCAGCAGCTCGGGTCTAAACACTGAAGCTTTCTTT. It codes for CASSSGLNTEAFF.

This chain joins TRBV7-9 and TRBJ1-4; TRBD1 matches at 8 bases. CDR1 SEHNR and CDR2 FQNEAQ come from the germline V gene (reference sequence). This CDR3 spans 18 amino acids. The junction had 14 bases not matched to a gene; V was cut back by 1 base and J by 7 bases. CDR3 coding DNA: TGTGCCAGCAGCTTAGGAGTAGCAGGGGGCGGACCTACTGAAAAACTGTTTTTT. It is translated as CASSLGVAGGGPTEKLFF.

With regard to this clone: The sample has other DNA sequences that encode this CDR3 too. This chain joins TRBV6-5 and TRBJ1-2; 7 bases agree with TRBD1. The CDR3 has 13 amino acids. CDR1 and CDR2 (germline): MNHEY, SVGAGI. Germline trimming cut 5 bases from V and 1 base from J; bases unmatched to any gene: 1. This CDR3 reads CASSRQGNYGYTF. For the CDR3, the DNA is TGTGCCAGCAGTCGACAGGGTAACTATGGCTACACCTTC.

This chain joins TRBV28 and TRBJ1-5, with D tentatively TRBD1 (5 bases). Germline CDR1 and CDR2: MDHEN and SYDVKM. The CDR3 loop spans 15 amino acids. V was shortened by 3 bases and J by 5 bases, with 14 bases between the two germline ends. The CDR3 protein is CASSFSRRADQPQHF. The CDR3 DNA reads TGTGCCAGCAGTTTCTCGCGCAGGGCTGATCAGCCCCAGCATTTT.

The rearrangement joins TRBV5-4 to TRBJ2-3; D not resolved. V was trimmed by 1 base and J by 2 bases, leaving 11 bases between them. Germline CDR1 reads SGHNT; CDR2 reads YYREEE (reference sequence). CDR3 length: 15 residues. CDR3 nucleotide sequence: TGTGCCAGCAGCTTGCAGGTTAGCTCCACAGATACGCAGTATTTT. This translates into CASSLQVSSTDTQYF.

This chain uses TRBV6-1 with TRBJ2-7; TRBD1 might be the D (6 bases). Germline CDR1 reads MNHNS; CDR2 reads SASEGT. The V end was cut by 6 bases, the J end by 6 bases, with 18 bases between. This CDR3 spans 14 amino acids. The CDR3 DNA sequence: TGTGCCAGCAGCCACCTCGGACAGTCTCGCGAGCAGTACTTC. This translates into CASSHLGQSREQYF.